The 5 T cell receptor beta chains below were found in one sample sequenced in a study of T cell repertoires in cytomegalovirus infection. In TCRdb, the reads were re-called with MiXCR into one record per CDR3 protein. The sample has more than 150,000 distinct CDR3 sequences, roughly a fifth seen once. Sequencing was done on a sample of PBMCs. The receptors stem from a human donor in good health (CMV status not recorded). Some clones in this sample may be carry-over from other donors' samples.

CDR3 sequence: CASSQGQFYEQYF. As DNA, the CDR3 is TGTGCCAGCAGCCAAGGGCAATTCTACGAGCAGTACTTC. This sequence joins TRBV4-2 and TRBJ2-7, with D uncertain. Germline assignment: CDR1 LGHNA and CDR2 YNFKEQ. This CDR3 contains 13 residues. V lost 1 base, J lost 3 bases, and 7 bases lay in between.

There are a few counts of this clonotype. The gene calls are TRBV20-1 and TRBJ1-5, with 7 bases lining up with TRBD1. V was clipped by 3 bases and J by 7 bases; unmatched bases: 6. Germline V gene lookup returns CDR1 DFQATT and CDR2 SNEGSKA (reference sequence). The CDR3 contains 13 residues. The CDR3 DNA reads TGCAGTGCTAGTCTAGGGGGCGACCAGCCCCAGCATTTT. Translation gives CSASLGGDQPQHF.

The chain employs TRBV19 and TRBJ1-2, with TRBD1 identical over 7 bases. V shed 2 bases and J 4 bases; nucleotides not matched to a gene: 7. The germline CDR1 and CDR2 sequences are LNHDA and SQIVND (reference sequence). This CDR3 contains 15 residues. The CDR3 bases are TGTGCCAGTAGTATAATCGACAGGGAGGCCTATGGCTACACCTTC. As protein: CASSIIDREAYGYTF.

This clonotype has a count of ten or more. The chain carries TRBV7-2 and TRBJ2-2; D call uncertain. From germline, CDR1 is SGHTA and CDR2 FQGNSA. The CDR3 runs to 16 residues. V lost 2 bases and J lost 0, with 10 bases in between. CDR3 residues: CASSLYSGANTGELFF. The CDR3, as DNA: TGTGCCAGCAGCTTATATTCTGGGGCGAACACCGGGGAGCTGTTTTTT.

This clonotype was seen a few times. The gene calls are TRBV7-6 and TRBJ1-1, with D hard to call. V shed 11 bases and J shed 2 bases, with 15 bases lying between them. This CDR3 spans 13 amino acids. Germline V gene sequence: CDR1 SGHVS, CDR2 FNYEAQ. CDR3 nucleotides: TGTGCCGGCATGAGGGCCGGAAACACTGAAGCTTTCTTT. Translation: CAGMRAGNTEAFF.